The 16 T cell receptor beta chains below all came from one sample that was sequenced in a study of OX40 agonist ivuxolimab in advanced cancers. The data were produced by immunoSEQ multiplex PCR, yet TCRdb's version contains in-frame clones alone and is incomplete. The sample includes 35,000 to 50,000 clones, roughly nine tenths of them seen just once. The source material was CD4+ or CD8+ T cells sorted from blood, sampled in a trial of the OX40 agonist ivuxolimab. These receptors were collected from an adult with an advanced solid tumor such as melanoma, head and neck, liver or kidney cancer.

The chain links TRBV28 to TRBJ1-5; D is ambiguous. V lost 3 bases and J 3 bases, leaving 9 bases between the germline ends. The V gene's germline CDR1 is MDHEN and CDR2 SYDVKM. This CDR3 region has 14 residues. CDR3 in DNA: TGTGCCAGCAGTTTGGGAGGAAACAATCAGCCCCAGCATTTT. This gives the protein CASSLGGNNQPQHF.

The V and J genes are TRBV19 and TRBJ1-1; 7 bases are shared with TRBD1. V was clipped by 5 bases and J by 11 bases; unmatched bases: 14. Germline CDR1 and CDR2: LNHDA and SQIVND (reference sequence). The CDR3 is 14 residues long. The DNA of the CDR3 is TGTGCCAGTAGTTCGGACAGGATAGAATTTGGCGCTTTCTTT. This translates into CASSSDRIEFGAFF. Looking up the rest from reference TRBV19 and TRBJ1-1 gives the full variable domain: DGGITQSPKYLFRKEGQNVTLSCEQNLNHDAMYWYRQDPGQGLRLIYYSQIVNDFQKGDIAEGYSVSREKKESFPLTVTSAQKNPTAFYLCASSSDRIEFGAFFGQGTRLTVV.

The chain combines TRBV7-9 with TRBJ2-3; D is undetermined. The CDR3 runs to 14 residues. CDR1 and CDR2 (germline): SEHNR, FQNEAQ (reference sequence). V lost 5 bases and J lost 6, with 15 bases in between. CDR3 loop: CASSRMDGADTQYF. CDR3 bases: TGTGCCAGCAGCCGAATGGACGGTGCGGATACGCAGTATTTT.

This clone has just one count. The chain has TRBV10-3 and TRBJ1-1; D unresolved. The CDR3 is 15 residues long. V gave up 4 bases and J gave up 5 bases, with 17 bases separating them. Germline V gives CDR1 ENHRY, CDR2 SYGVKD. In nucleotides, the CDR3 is TGTGCCATCAGTGTGATAAGTTCAATGGGGACTGAAGCTTTCTTT. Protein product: CAISVISSMGTEAFF.

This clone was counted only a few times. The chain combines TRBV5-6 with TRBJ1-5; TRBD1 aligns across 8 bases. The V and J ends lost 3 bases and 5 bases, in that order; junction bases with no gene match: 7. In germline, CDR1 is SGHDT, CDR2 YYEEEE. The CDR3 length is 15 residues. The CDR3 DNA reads TGTGCCAGCAGCTCCCTGGACAGGGACGATCAGCCCCAGCATTTT. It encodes CASSSLDRDDQPQHF.

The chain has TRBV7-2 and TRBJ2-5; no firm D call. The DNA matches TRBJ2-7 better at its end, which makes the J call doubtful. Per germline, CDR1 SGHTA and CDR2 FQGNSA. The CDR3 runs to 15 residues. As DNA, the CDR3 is TGTGCCAGCAGCTTAGCGCAGATAGAAAACTACGAGCAGTACTTC. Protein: CASSLAQIENYEQYF.

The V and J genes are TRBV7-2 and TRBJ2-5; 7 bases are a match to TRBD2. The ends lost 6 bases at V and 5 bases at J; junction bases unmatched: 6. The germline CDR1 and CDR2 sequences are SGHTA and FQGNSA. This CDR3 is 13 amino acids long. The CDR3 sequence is CASSWGGDETQYF. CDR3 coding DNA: TGTGCCAGCAGTTGGGGAGGGGATGAGACCCAGTACTTC.

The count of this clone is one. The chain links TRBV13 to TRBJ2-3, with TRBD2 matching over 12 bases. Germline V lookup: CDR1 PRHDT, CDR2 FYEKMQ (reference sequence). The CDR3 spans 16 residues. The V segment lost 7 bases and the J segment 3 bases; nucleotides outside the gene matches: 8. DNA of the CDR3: TGTGCCAGCAAGGAACGGACTAGCGGGAATACAGATACGCAGTATTTT. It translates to CASKERTSGNTDTQYF. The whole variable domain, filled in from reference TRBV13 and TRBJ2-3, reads AAGVIQSPRHLIKEKRETATLKCYPIPRHDTVYWYQQGPGQDPQFLISFYEKMQSDKGSIPDRFSAQQFSDYHSELNMSSLELGDSALYFCASKERTSGNTDTQYFGPGTRLTVL.

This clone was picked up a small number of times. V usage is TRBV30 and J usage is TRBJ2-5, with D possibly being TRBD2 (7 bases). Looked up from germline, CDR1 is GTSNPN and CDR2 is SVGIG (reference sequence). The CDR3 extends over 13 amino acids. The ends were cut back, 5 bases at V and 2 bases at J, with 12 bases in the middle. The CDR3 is CAWRRGGQETQYF. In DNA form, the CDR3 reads TGTGCCTGGCGAAGGGGGGGTCAAGAGACCCAGTACTTC.

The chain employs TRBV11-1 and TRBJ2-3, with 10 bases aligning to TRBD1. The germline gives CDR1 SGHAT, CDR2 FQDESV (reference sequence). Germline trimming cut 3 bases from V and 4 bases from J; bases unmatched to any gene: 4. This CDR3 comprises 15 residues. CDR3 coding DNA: TGTGCCAGCAGCTTTCCCGGGACAGGGGCAGATACGCAGTATTTT. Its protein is CASSFPGTGADTQYF.

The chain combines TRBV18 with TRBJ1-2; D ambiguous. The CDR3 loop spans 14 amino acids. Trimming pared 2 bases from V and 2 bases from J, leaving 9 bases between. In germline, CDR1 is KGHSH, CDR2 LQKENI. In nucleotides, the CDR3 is TGTGCCAGCTCACCATTGCCCGAGAACTATGGCTACACCTTC. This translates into CASSPLPENYGYTF.

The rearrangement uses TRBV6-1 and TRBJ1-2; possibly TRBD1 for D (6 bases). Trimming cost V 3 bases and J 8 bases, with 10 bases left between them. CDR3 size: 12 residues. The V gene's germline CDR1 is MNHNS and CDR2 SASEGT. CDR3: CASSDGGRGYTF. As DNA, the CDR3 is TGTGCCAGCAGTGATGGGGGCCGAGGCTACACCTTC.

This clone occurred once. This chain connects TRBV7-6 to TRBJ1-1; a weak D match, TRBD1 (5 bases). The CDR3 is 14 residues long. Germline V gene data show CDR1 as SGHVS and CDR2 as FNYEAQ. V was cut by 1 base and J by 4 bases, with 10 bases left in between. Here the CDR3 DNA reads TGTGCCAGCAGCTTAGTCTTTGGGGCCACTGAAGCTTTCTTT. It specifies CASSLVFGATEAFF. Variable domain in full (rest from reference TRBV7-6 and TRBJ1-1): GAGVSQSPRYKVTKRGQDVALRCDPISGHVSLYWYRQALGQGPEFLTYFNYEAQQDKSGLPNDRFSAERPEGSISTLTIQRTEQRDSAMYRCASSLVFGATEAFFGQGTRLTVV.

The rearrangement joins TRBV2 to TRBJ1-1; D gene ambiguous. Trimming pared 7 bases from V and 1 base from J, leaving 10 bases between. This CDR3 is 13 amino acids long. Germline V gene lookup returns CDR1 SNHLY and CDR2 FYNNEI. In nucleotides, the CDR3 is TGTGCCAGCAAGGCAGAGAGGAACACTGAAGCTTTCTTT. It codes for CASKAERNTEAFF.

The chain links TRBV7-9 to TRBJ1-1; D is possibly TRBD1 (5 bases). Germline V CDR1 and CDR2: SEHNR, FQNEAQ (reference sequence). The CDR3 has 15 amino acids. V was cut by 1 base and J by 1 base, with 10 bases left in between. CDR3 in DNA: TGTGCCAGCAGCTTAGGAATGGGGGGGAACACTGAAGCTTTCTTT. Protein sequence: CASSLGMGGNTEAFF.

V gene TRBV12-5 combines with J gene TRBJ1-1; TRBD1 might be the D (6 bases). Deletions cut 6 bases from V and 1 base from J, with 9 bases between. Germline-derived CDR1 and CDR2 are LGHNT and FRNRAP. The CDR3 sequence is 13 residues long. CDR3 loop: CASGRGGNTEAFF. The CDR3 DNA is TGTGCTAGTGGGAGAGGGGGGAACACTGAAGCTTTCTTT.